A selection of T cell receptor beta chains follows, all from one sample in a study of radiotherapy plus CTLA-4 blockade in lung cancer. Assay used: immunoSEQ multiplex PCR; TCRdb lists only in-frame clones, some missing. This table holds 50,000 to 65,000 clones, over 75% found once. This sample comprised peripheral blood, obtained from a patient treated with radiotherapy plus ipilimumab. The receptors were gathered from a human donor with non-small cell lung cancer who had a complete response to radiotherapy plus ipilimumab. The CDR3 runs from the conserved cysteine through the conserved F or W. A D gene is named only where the DNA matches it firmly. Expanded clones get a size class; other rows say once, few or many, or leave the size out.

D gene	clone size	J gene	V gene	CDR3 protein	CDR3 DNA
TRBD1	-	TRBJ1-4	TRBV7-2	CASSVRGQYNEKLFF	TGTGCCAGCAGCGTCAGGGGGCAATATAATGAAAAACTGTTTTTT
-	few	TRBJ1-4	TRBV30	CARGGESNEKLFF	TGTGCCCGTGGGGGGGAGTCTAATGAAAAACTGTTTTTT
TRBD2	-	TRBJ2-2	TRBV5-1	CASKGTSGSAGELFF	TGCGCCAGCAAGGGGACTAGCGGGAGCGCCGGGGAGCTGTTTTTT
TRBD1	-	TRBJ1-1	TRBV7-9	CASTRGGQGDTEAFF	TGTGCCAGCACCAGAGGGGGACAGGGGGACACTGAAGCTTTCTTT
TRBD1	-	TRBJ2-5	TRBV19	CASSSRGTGDLGETQYF	TGTGCCAGTAGTAGCCGGGGGACAGGGGACCTCGGGGAGACCCAGTACTTC
-	-	TRBJ1-2	TRBV30	CAWSLPLHSSYGYTF	TGTGCCTGGAGCCTACCCCTCCACTCATCCTATGGCTACACCTTC
TRBD1	once	TRBJ2-1	TRBV6-6	CASSYTGGSNEQFF	TGTGCCAGCAGTTACACAGGGGGGTCCAATGAGCAGTTCTTC
TRBD1	-	TRBJ1-1	TRBV27	CASSLGQGASSYTEAFF	TGTGCCAGCAGTTTAGGGCAGGGGGCTTCCTCGTACACTGAAGCTTTCTTT
-	-	TRBJ2-5	TRBV5-1	CASSLDVRGRGETQYF	TGCGCCAGCAGCTTGGACGTAAGGGGTAGGGGAGAGACCCAGTACTTC
-	many	TRBJ1-3	TRBV4-1	CASSRALGVYGNTIYF	TGCGCCAGCAGCCGGGCCCTAGGGGTTTACGGAAACACCATATATTTT
TRBD1	-	TRBJ1-2	TRBV30	CAWRGDRGKRGYTF	TGTGCCTGGAGAGGAGACAGGGGGAAAAGAGGCTACACCTTC
TRBD1	-	TRBJ1-2	TRBV27	CASSSDRGDYGYTF	TGTGCCAGCAGTTCCGACAGGGGGGACTATGGCTACACCTTC
TRBD2	-	TRBJ2-2	TRBV2	CASSPTSGDTGELFF	TGTGCCAGCAGTCCGACTAGCGGGGACACCGGGGAGCTGTTTTTT
-	-	TRBJ1-4	TRBV7-2	CASSLVGEEKLFF	TGTGCCAGCAGCTTAGTCGGGGAGGAAAAACTGTTTTTT
TRBD1	-	TRBJ1-6	TRBV6-5	CASRRQGESSPLHF	TGTGCCAGCAGGCGACAGGGAGAGAGTTCACCCCTCCACTTT
TRBD1	-	TRBJ1-1	TRBV18	CASSKDRVNTEAFF	TGTGCCAGCTCAAAGGACAGGGTGAACACTGAAGCTTTCTTT
-	-	TRBJ2-1	TRBV2	CASTQGREQFF	TGTGCCAGCACTCAGGGAAGGGAGCAGTTCTTC
TRBD2	-	TRBJ2-5	TRBV9	CASSGVAGGPETQYF	TGTGCCAGCAGCGGGGTAGCGGGGGGGCCCGAGACCCAGTACTTC
-	-	TRBJ1-5	TRBV28	CASRPDRSYQPQHF	TGTGCCAGCAGGCCTGACAGGTCTTATCAGCCCCAGCATTTT
TRBD2	-	TRBJ2-7	TRBV7-9	CASSSRLAGGRNAEYF	TGTGCCAGCAGCTCAAGATTAGCGGGGGGGCGAAATGCGGAGTACTTC
-	-	TRBJ2-3	TRBV20-1	CSAQGGGAQYF	TGCAGTGCCCAGGGGGGCGGTGCGCAGTATTTT
TRBD2	-	TRBJ2-1	TRBV5-1	CASRGGLAGVDEQFF	TGCGCCAGCAGGGGGGGACTAGCGGGAGTCGATGAGCAGTTCTTC
-	-	TRBJ1-5	TRBV19	CASSIGVGQPQHF	TGTGCCAGTAGTATCGGGGTGGGACAGCCCCAGCATTTT
-	-	TRBJ2-1	TRBV6-5	CASSSGLLVSNEQFF	TGTGCCAGCAGTTCTGGGCTACTAGTCTCGAATGAGCAGTTCTTC
TRBD2	-	TRBJ2-3	TRBV6-5	CASSLAGSTDTQYF	TGTGCCAGCAGTCTAGCGGGGAGCACAGATACGCAGTATTTT
-	few	TRBJ1-3	TRBV14	CASSASGNTIYF	TGTGCCAGCAGCGCGTCTGGAAACACCATATATTTT
-	-	TRBJ2-3	TRBV27	CASSLNAPGSSTDTQYF	TGTGCCAGCAGTTTGAACGCTCCGGGATCTAGCACAGATACGCAGTATTTT
TRBD1	once	TRBJ2-7	TRBV7-9	CASSLIPGQGPSYEQYF	TGTGCCAGCAGCTTAATTCCGGGACAGGGGCCATCGTACGAGCAGTACTTC
TRBD1	-	TRBJ1-4	TRBV5-1	CASSLDWGQPNEKLFF	TGCGCCAGCAGCTTAGATTGGGGACAGCCTAATGAAAAACTGTTTTTT
TRBD1	medium-sized	TRBJ1-4	TRBV6-1	CASSDRDRRRANEKLFF	TGTGCCAGCAGTGACCGGGACAGGCGGCGGGCTAATGAAAAACTGTTTTTT
TRBD1	medium-sized	TRBJ1-6	TRBV2	CASSRTGGNSPLHF	TGTGCCAGCAGTAGGACAGGGGGAAATTCACCCCTCCACTTT
-	-	TRBJ2-5	TRBV2	CASEGGETQYF	TGTGCCAGCGAGGGTGGCGAGACCCAGTACTTC
TRBD1	-	TRBJ1-5	TRBV5-6	CASSLGQGDQPQHF	TGTGCCAGCAGCTTGGGGCAGGGGGACCAGCCCCAGCATTTT
-	-	TRBJ2-2	TRBV9	CASSVTDGELFF	TGTGCCAGCAGCGTAACAGACGGGGAGCTGTTTTTT
-	-	TRBJ2-1	TRBV10-2	CASGGDRARRSSYNEQFF	TGCGCCAGCGGGGGCGATAGGGCTAGACGGAGCTCCTACAATGAGCAGTTCTTC
TRBD1	once	TRBJ2-1	TRBV30	CAWTRTGSNSYNEQFF	TGTGCCTGGACTAGGACAGGGTCGAACTCCTACAATGAGCAGTTCTTC
TRBD2	-	TRBJ2-2	TRBV5-1	CASSWDYPNTGELFF	TGCGCCAGCAGCTGGGACTACCCGAACACCGGGGAGCTGTTTTTT
-	-	TRBJ1-2	TRBV6-1	CASSEGGSVYGYTF	TGTGCCAGCAGTGAGGGTGGGAGTGTCTATGGCTACACCTTC
-	-	TRBJ2-2	TRBV27	CASSLSFLLAANTGELFF	TGTGCCAGCAGTTTATCGTTCCTTCTGGCAGCGAACACCGGGGAGCTGTTTTTT
-	once	TRBJ2-7	TRBV30	CAWKYSYEQYF	TGTGCCTGGAAATATTCCTACGAGCAGTACTTC
TRBD1	-	TRBJ1-5	TRBV10-3	CAISPGQGPVDQPQHF	TGTGCCATCAGCCCGGGACAGGGCCCTGTCGATCAGCCCCAGCATTTT
TRBD1	-	TRBJ1-6	TRBV7-8	CASSLEGQGGSPLHF	TGTGCCAGCAGCTTAGAAGGACAGGGAGGTTCACCCCTCCACTTT
-	-	TRBJ1-2	TRBV5-1	CASSAGLSDYGYTF	TGCGCCAGCAGCGCGGGACTTTCGGACTATGGCTACACCTTC
TRBD1	-	TRBJ1-2	TRBV12-5	CASGHRTGGDHGYTF	TGTGCTAGTGGCCATAGGACAGGGGGCGACCATGGCTACACCTTC
TRBD1	-	TRBJ2-6	TRBV7-8	CASSSGTGVSTGANVLTF	TGTGCCAGCAGCTCCGGGACAGGGGTTTCTACTGGGGCCAACGTCCTGACTTTC
-	-	TRBJ2-7	TRBV6-5	CASSYSTTGTVYEQYF	TGTGCCAGCAGTTACTCCACAACAGGGACCGTTTACGAGCAGTACTTC
TRBD1	-	TRBJ1-1	TRBV6-5	CASSYSGTGGPTEAFF	TGTGCCAGCAGTTACTCCGGGACAGGGGGCCCCACTGAAGCTTTCTTT
TRBD1	few	TRBJ1-2	TRBV7-2	CASSQPDRVGYTF	TGTGCCAGCAGCCAACCCGACAGGGTTGGCTACACCTTC
TRBD1	-	TRBJ1-1	TRBV30	CAWSLPRTGKNTEAFF	TGTGCCTGGAGCCTCCCTCGGACAGGAAAAAACACTGAAGCTTTCTTT
TRBD1	-	TRBJ1-2	TRBV6-5	CASSQPGQGFYGYTF	TGTGCCAGCAGTCAGCCGGGACAGGGATTTTATGGCTACACCTTC